Sequencing of this TCR beta chain was carried out in a study of T cell changes during pregnancy in multiple sclerosis. Measured with immunoSEQ multiplex PCR; TCRdb has only the in-frame clones, and not every one. In the table there are around 97,000 clones, approximately 90% of which are singletons. The V gene's germline CDR1 is SGHDN and CDR2 FVKESK. CDR3 length: 14 residues. The V end was cut by 4 bases, the J end by 8 bases, with 17 bases between. The chain couples TRBV14 to TRBJ1-1; possibly TRBD1 for D (6 bases). This specimen consisted of peripheral blood, obtained in the second trimester of pregnancy. This TCR derives from a female donor in good health, enrolled as a control in a pregnancy study. CDR3 residues: CASSLGGGTLEAFF. CDR3 nucleotide sequence: TGTGCCAGCAGCCTAGGGGGGGGAACCCTAGAAGCTTTCTTT.